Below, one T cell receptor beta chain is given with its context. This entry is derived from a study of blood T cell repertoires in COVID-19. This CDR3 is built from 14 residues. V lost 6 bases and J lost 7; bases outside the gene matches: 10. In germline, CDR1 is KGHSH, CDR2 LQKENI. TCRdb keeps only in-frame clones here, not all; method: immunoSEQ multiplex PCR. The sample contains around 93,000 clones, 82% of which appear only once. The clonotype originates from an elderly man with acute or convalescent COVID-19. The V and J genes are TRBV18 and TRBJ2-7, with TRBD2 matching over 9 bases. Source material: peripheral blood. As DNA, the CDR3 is TGTGCCAGCTCCCCCGAGACTAGCGGTCCGGAGCAGTACTTC. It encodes CASSPETSGPEQYF.